These 15 T cell receptor beta chains came from one sample sequenced in a study of T cell responses to AZD1222 COVID-19 vaccine. Clones were read by immunoSEQ multiplex PCR, and TCRdb kept only the in-frame ones, dropping some. In the table there are about 140,000 clones, around 91% of which are singletons. Sequencing was performed on peripheral blood, taken 28 days after the second AZD1222 dose. The receptors here all came from an adult who received the AZD1222 COVID-19 vaccine.

This chain connects TRBV10-3 to TRBJ2-3; perhaps TRBD1 as D (5 bases). Trimming pared 8 bases from V and 3 bases from J, leaving 24 bases between. This CDR3 comprises 17 residues. Germline CDR1 reads ENHRY; CDR2 reads SYGVKD. CDR3 nucleotides: TGTGCCATCTCGAAGGTGGGAAGACAGAGTTTAACAGATACGCAGTATTTT. Translating gives CAISKVGRQSLTDTQYF.

This chain connects TRBV18 to TRBJ2-7, with a weak D call TRBD2 (7 bases). This CDR3 region has 16 residues. The germline V and J ends were trimmed by 0 bases and 3 bases, with 15 bases remaining between them. CDR1 and CDR2 from the germline V gene are KGHSH and LQKENI. DNA for the CDR3: TGTGCCAGCTCACCACCGAGAACAGGGACTATCTACGAGCAGTACTTC. Its translation: CASSPPRTGTIYEQYF.

This chain uses TRBV11-3 with TRBJ2-3; 10 bases are a match to TRBD1. The germline gives CDR1 SGHNT, CDR2 YENEEA. This CDR3 region has 15 residues. Trimming removed 5 bases from V and 2 bases from J; junction bases left unmatched: 4. DNA for the CDR3: TGTGCCAGCAGCGCAGACAGGGGGCTCACAGATACGCAGTATTTT. It is translated as CASSADRGLTDTQYF.

The V and J genes are TRBV5-5 and TRBJ2-1, with 8 bases lining up with TRBD1. The CDR3 loop spans 15 amino acids. CDR1 is SGHKS, CDR2 YYEKEE, per germline (reference sequence). V gave up 4 bases and J gave up 7 bases; unmatched junction bases: 10. The CDR3 DNA is TGTGCCAGCAGCACTTCAAGGACAGGGCGGAATGAGCAGTTCTTC. It yields the protein CASSTSRTGRNEQFF.

The rearrangement links TRBV7-9 to TRBJ1-5; D is unclear. Germline V gives CDR1 SEHNR, CDR2 FQNEAQ (reference sequence). This CDR3 region has 13 residues. Deletions cut 6 bases from V and 0 bases from J, with 6 bases between. The CDR3 DNA is TGTGCCAGCAGTCCGTATAGCAATCAGCCCCAGCATTTT. It is translated as CASSPYSNQPQHF. The full variable domain, rest sourced from reference TRBV7-9 and TRBJ1-5, is DTGVSQNPRHKITKRGQNVTFRCDPISEHNRLYWYRQTLGQGPEFLTYFQNEAQLEKSRLLSDRFSAERPKGSFSTLEIQRTEQGDSAMYLCASSPYSNQPQHFGDGTRLSIL.

The chain has TRBV15 and TRBJ1-3; 7 bases fit TRBD1. Trimming took 4 bases from V and 0 from J; bases not matched to a gene: 3. There are 15 residues in the CDR3. The germline CDR1 and CDR2 sequences are LNHNV and YYDKDF (reference sequence). The CDR3 DNA reads as TGTGCCACCAGCACCGGACAGGTCTCTGGAAACACCATATATTTT. Protein sequence: CATSTGQVSGNTIYF.

The rearrangement uses TRBV6-5 and TRBJ2-7; 8 positions match TRBD2. Germline-derived CDR1 and CDR2 are MNHEY and SVGAGI. After removal of 7 bases from V and 1 base from J, the junction contained 9 bases not matched to a gene. The CDR3 length is 15 residues. The CDR3 DNA follows: TGTGCCAGCACCCACGCGGGAGGACGATCCTACGAGCAGTACTTC. This encodes CASTHAGGRSYEQYF.

This clone was observed a single time. The V and J genes are TRBV7-2 and TRBJ1-6; 7 nucleotides agree with TRBD1. Losses at the gene ends were 11 bases for V and 4 bases for J; bases not matched to a gene: 5. Germline V gives CDR1 SGHTA, CDR2 FQGNSA. The CDR3 loop spans 13 amino acids. Here the CDR3 DNA reads TGTGCCGGGGCGGGACAGTATAATTCACCCCTCCACTTT. This sequence encodes CAGAGQYNSPLHF.

The V and J genes are TRBV10-1 and TRBJ1-3; no reliable D call. CDR3 length: 15 amino acids. Germline assignment: CDR1 WNHNN and CDR2 SYGVQD (reference sequence). V lost 0 bases to trimming and J lost 0 bases, with 6 bases between them. CDR3 nucleotide sequence: TGCGCCAGCAGTGAGTCTGCTTTCTCTGGAAACACCATATATTTT. It specifies CASSESAFSGNTIYF.

As to this clone: One junction end does not reproduce the germline sequence, and a read error may be involved. This sequence joins TRBV28 and TRBJ1-1; D is uncertain. Germline CDR1 and CDR2: MDHEN and SYDVKM. The CDR3 covers 13 residues. CDR3 residues: CASSLHGGREAFF. Here the CDR3 DNA reads TGCGCCAGCAGTTTACACGGCGGAAGAGAAGCTTTCTTT. Variable domain in full (rest from reference TRBV28 and TRBJ1-1): DVKVTQSSRYLVKRTGEKVFLECVQDMDHENMFWYRQDPGLGLRLIYFSYDVKMKEKGDIPEGYSVSREKKERFSLILESASTNQTSMYLCASSLHGGREAFFGQGTRLTVV.

The chain recombines TRBV30 with TRBJ2-5, with a possible D match to TRBD1 (5 bases). Per germline, CDR1 GTSNPN and CDR2 SVGIG (reference sequence). V shed 3 bases and J shed 5 bases, with 13 bases lying between them. The CDR3 contains 13 residues. The CDR3, as DNA: TGTGCCTGGAGAGCGCAGGGCCAGGAGACCCAGTACTTC. Translation: CAWRAQGQETQYF. The full variable domain, rest sourced from reference TRBV30 and TRBJ2-5, is SQTIHQWPATLVQPVGSPLSLECTVEGTSNPNLYWYRQAAGRGLQLLFYSVGIGQISSEVPQNLSASRPQDRQFILSSKKLLLSDSGFYLCAWRAQGQETQYFGPGTRLLVL.

The gene calls are TRBV18 and TRBJ1-6; D is possibly TRBD1 (5 bases). CDR1 and CDR2 (germline): KGHSH, LQKENI. CDR3 length: 14 amino acids. V was cut by 3 bases and J by 3 bases, with 6 bases left in between. Here the CDR3 DNA reads TGTGCCAGCTCACCGGACATCTATAATTCACCCCTCCACTTT. Translating gives CASSPDIYNSPLHF.

The chain combines TRBV5-1 with TRBJ2-7; D is unclear. Trimming removed 0 bases from V and 4 bases from J, with 14 bases in between. Germline V gene data show CDR1 as SGHRS and CDR2 as YFSETQ. This CDR3 comprises 15 residues. The CDR3 DNA reads TGCGCCAGCAGCTTGGGCCCTAATCTCCCTTACGAGCAGTACTTC. This translates into CASSLGPNLPYEQYF.

The gene calls are TRBV19 and TRBJ1-3; D is unresolved. Trimming took off 0 bases at V and 0 bases at J, with 9 bases between the two ends. This CDR3 is 16 amino acids long. Germline assignment: CDR1 LNHDA and CDR2 SQIVND (reference sequence). The CDR3 nucleotides are TGTGCCAGTAGTATAGATTCGCGCAGCTCTGGAAACACCATATATTTT. Residues: CASSIDSRSSGNTIYF.

This clone was counted once. V gene TRBV15 combines with J gene TRBJ1-2, with a possible D match to TRBD1 (5 bases). The CDR3 has 16 residues. Germline CDR1 is LNHNV and CDR2 is YYDKDF (reference sequence). Between the trimmed V and J ends, which lost 1 base and 8 bases, there was a span of 20 bases. The CDR3 loop reads CATSRGPGGLVGGYTF. As DNA, the CDR3 is TGTGCCACCAGCAGAGGCCCCGGGGGATTGGTAGGAGGCTACACCTTC.